The 26 T cell receptor beta chains presented below share a single source sample, sequenced in a study of blood T cells in healthy people across ages. Then a second PCR, running roughly 7 to 11 cycles, was carried out with a sample-barcoded 5' primer and a J-beta primer mix. TCRdb re-called the 5' RACE reads through MiXCR, storing one row per CDR3 protein. The sample contains approximately 770,000 distinct CDR3 sequences, roughly 60% of which appear only once. Specimen: blood. The receptors originated from a man in his thirties or forties in good health.

This clonotype was recorded once. J is TRBJ2-7 and V is TRBV7-2, with 8 nucleotides matching TRBD1. The closer fit of TRBJ2-5 to the DNA end suggests the J call may be wrong. The CDR3 is 14 amino acids. Germline values: CDR1 SGHTA, CDR2 FQGNSA. The CDR3 region is CASSAQTGAETQYF. DNA for the CDR3: TGTGCCAGCAGCGCACAGACAGGGGCGGAGACCCAGTACTTC.

The V call is TRBV2, the J call TRBJ2-1, with D uncertain. Germline loops: CDR1 SNHLY, CDR2 FYNNEI. The V end was cut by 7 bases, the J end by 6 bases, with 10 bases between. This CDR3 region has 12 residues. CDR3 in DNA: TGTGCCAGCACCGAAAACCGCAATGAGCAGTTCTTC. Its translation is CASTENRNEQFF.

The chain joins TRBV30 to TRBJ1-2; 7 positions match TRBD1. Germline V gene data show CDR1 as GTSNPN and CDR2 as SVGIG (reference sequence). This CDR3 is 13 amino acids long. Trimming removed 2 bases from V and 8 bases from J; junction bases left unmatched: 8. CDR3 region: CAWSSTGVEGYTF. The CDR3 DNA reads as TGTGCCTGGAGTTCCACAGGGGTGGAGGGCTACACCTTC.

The V gene is TRBV9, the J gene TRBJ2-3, with 12 positions matching TRBD2. The CDR3 consists of 15 residues. Germline lookup yields CDR1 SGDLS and CDR2 YYNGEE. V shed 3 bases and J 8 bases; nucleotides not matched to a gene: 7. The CDR3 reads CASSATTTSGSTQYF. In nucleotides, the CDR3 is TGTGCCAGCAGCGCGACTACGACTAGCGGGAGTACGCAGTATTTT. Variable domain in full (rest from reference TRBV9 and TRBJ2-3): DSGVTQTPKHLITATGQRVTLRCSPRSGDLSVYWYQQSLDQGLQFLIQYYNGEERAKGNILERFSAQQFPDLHSELNLSSLELGDSALYFCASSATTTSGSTQYFGPGTRLTVL.

The chain couples TRBV7-6 to TRBJ2-5, with D uncertain. This CDR3 has 16 residues. V lost 0 bases to trimming and J lost 4 bases, with 15 bases between them. Germline values: CDR1 SGHVS, CDR2 FNYEAQ. CDR3 in DNA: TGTGCCAGCAGCTTAGCGCCGTTCCAGGCCTCAGAGACCCAGTACTTC. Residues: CASSLAPFQASETQYF.

The chain has TRBV10-3 and TRBJ2-3; perhaps TRBD1 as D (6 bases). Germline V gene sequence: CDR1 ENHRY, CDR2 SYGVKD. Trimming shortened V by 3 bases and J by 8 bases, and 18 bases separated the two germline ends. CDR3 length equals 15 residues. The CDR3 loop is CAISDSTGKGGTQYF. CDR3 in DNA: TGTGCCATCAGTGACTCTACAGGGAAAGGCGGTACGCAGTATTTT.

The chain combines TRBV20-1 with TRBJ2-7, with 9 bases aligning to TRBD2. V lost 3 bases, J lost 3 bases, and 6 bases stayed unmatched. CDR3 length: 14 residues. Germline lookup yields CDR1 DFQATT and CDR2 SNEGSKA (reference sequence). CDR3 loop: CSARGGRALYEQYF. Written as DNA, the CDR3 is TGCAGTGCTAGGGGCGGGAGGGCCCTCTACGAGCAGTACTTC.

This chain uses TRBV20-1 with TRBJ2-7; D ambiguous. This CDR3 spans 12 amino acids. Germline loops: CDR1 DFQATT, CDR2 SNEGSKA (reference sequence). The V gene lost 0 bases and the J gene lost 9 bases, with 12 bases spanning the gap. The DNA of the CDR3 is TGCAGTGCTAGAGATAATACCCTCGGGCAGTACTTC. This gives the protein CSARDNTLGQYF.

The genes are TRBV20-1 and TRBJ1-4; D is unresolved. This CDR3 has 17 residues. Looked up from germline, CDR1 is DFQATT and CDR2 is SNEGSKA (reference sequence). The V gene lost 4 bases and the J gene lost 0 bases, with 18 bases spanning the gap. Written as DNA, the CDR3 is TGCAGTGCTACCCTGGGAGGAACGGACGCAACTAATGAAAAACTGTTTTTT. Translation: CSATLGGTDATNEKLFF.

Concerning this clonotype: One junction end disagrees with the germline gene, perhaps due to a read error. The chain joins TRBV2 to TRBJ2-7; D may correspond to TRBD1 or TRBD2 (6 bases each). CDR1 SNHLY and CDR2 FYNNEI come from the germline V gene. The CDR3 consists of 12 residues. The DNA for the CDR3 is TGTGCGAGCAGGGGACTGAACTACGAGCAGTACTTC. Protein sequence: CASRGLNYEQYF.

Many counts were recorded for this clonotype. V gene TRBV29-1 combines with J gene TRBJ1-2, with D unresolved. CDR1 and CDR2 from the germline V gene are SQVTM and ANQGSEA. The V gene lost 0 bases and the J gene lost 8 bases, with 13 bases spanning the gap. CDR3 length: 13 residues. As DNA, the CDR3 is TGCAGCGTTGAAGATGGGGAGGGAAGGGGCTACACCTTC. This translates into CSVEDGEGRGYTF.

The chain couples TRBV20-1 to TRBJ2-1, with D tentatively TRBD1 or TRBD2 (6 bases each). CDR3 length: 13 residues. V was trimmed by 2 bases and J by 12 bases, leaving 17 bases between them. CDR1 and CDR2 (germline): DFQATT, SNEGSKA (reference sequence). The CDR3: CSARFLGGQLQFF. The CDR3 nucleotides read TGCAGTGCTAGATTCTTAGGGGGGCAACTGCAGTTCTTC.

The J gene is TRBJ1-2, the V gene TRBV19; D not resolved. The ends were cut back, 10 bases at V and 6 bases at J, with 15 bases in the middle. CDR1 and CDR2 from the germline V gene are LNHDA and SQIVND (reference sequence). The CDR3 totals 12 residues. Here the CDR3 DNA reads TGTGCCATCCGGGGAGGGTTCGATGGCTACACCTTC. Amino acids: CAIRGGFDGYTF. The full variable domain, with the rest looked up from reference TRBV19 and TRBJ1-2, is DGGITQSPKYLFRKEGQNVTLSCEQNLNHDAMYWYRQDPGQGLRLIYYSQIVNDFQKGDIAEGYSVSREKKESFPLTVTSAQKNPTAFYLCAIRGGFDGYTFGSGTRLTVV.

The rearrangement links TRBV20-1 to TRBJ2-5; D might be TRBD2 (7 bases). Trimming removed 6 bases from V and 1 base from J, with 18 bases in between. Germline V CDR1 and CDR2: DFQATT, SNEGSKA (reference sequence). The CDR3 loop spans 15 amino acids. CDR3 residues: CSANRGGASQETQYF. DNA of the CDR3: TGCAGTGCCAATAGGGGGGGAGCGTCCCAAGAGACCCAGTACTTC.

The chain recombines TRBV4-3 with TRBJ2-6; D is ambiguous. The length of the CDR3 is 18 residues. V lost 3 bases, J lost 0 bases, and 15 bases lay in between. The germline V gene has CDR1 LGHNA and CDR2 YSLEER. This CDR3 reads CASSHQSSIDSGANVLTF. Written as DNA, the CDR3 is TGCGCCAGCAGCCATCAAAGCTCTATCGACTCTGGGGCCAACGTCCTGACTTTC.

The chain is built from TRBV5-5 and TRBJ2-3; TRBD2 is a possible D gene (5 bases). The V and J ends lost 2 bases and 4 bases respectively, with 14 bases between them. CDR1 and CDR2 from the germline V gene are SGHKS and YYEKEE (reference sequence). The CDR3 contains 15 residues. The CDR3 DNA is TGTGCCAGCAGCTTTCGGCGGGTCCTCTCAGATACGCAGTATTTT. Its protein is CASSFRRVLSDTQYF.

This clonotype turned up a few times. V and J are TRBV20-1 and TRBJ2-5; D remains ambiguous. Germline V CDR1 and CDR2: DFQATT, SNEGSKA (reference sequence). The V end lost 7 bases, the J end lost 2 bases, and 20 bases lay between the germline ends. This CDR3 spans 15 amino acids. The DNA of the CDR3 is TGCAGTGGCTTATTTGTTCTGGCAGTACAAGAGACCCAGTACTTC. Protein sequence: CSGLFVLAVQETQYF.

The rearrangement joins TRBV10-3 to TRBJ2-3; maybe TRBD2 (5 bases). The CDR3 totals 18 residues. Germline V CDR1 and CDR2: ENHRY, SYGVKD. V lost 11 bases and J 0 bases, leaving 27 bases between the germline ends. The chain's CDR3 is CAPLIPRGRSTSTDTQYF. The DNA of the CDR3 is TGTGCCCCTTTAATCCCACGAGGGCGGAGTACTAGCACAGATACGCAGTATTTT.

J is TRBJ2-3 and V is TRBV20-1; 11 nucleotides line up with TRBD2. The ends lost 4 bases at V and 5 bases at J; junction bases unmatched: 8. Germline lookup yields CDR1 DFQATT and CDR2 SNEGSKA (reference sequence). The CDR3 has 15 residues. In nucleotides, the CDR3 is TGCAGTGCTAACAGACTAGCGGGGTCTGGAGATACGCAGTATTTT. This translates into CSANRLAGSGDTQYF.

The chain combines TRBV21-1 with TRBJ2-3; the table assigns TRBD1, which was not confirmed against the DNA. TRBV21-1 is a pseudogene segment. The CDR3 runs 18 residues. The CDR3, as DNA: TGTGCCAGCAGCAAAGCAGGTCGACAGGGAGTTTCCACAGATACGCAGTATTTT. This codes for CASSKAGRQGVSTDTQYF.

V gene TRBV12-3 or TRBV12-4 combines with J gene TRBJ2-5, with D hard to call. The V and J ends lost 1 base and 7 bases respectively, with 10 bases between them. The CDR3 length is 13 residues. CDR3 sequence reads: CASSLGVAATQYF. CDR3 bases: TGTGCCAGCAGTTTAGGGGTTGCGGCGACCCAGTACTTC.

The CDR3 DNA follows: TGTGCCAGCAGTAAGACAGCTTACTATGGCTACACCTTC. This encodes CASSKTAYYGYTF. The rearrangement uses TRBV6-6 and TRBJ1-2; possibly TRBD1 for D (5 bases). Deletions cut 5 bases from V and 3 bases from J, with 10 bases between. Germline V gives CDR1 MNHNY, CDR2 SVGAGI (reference sequence). This CDR3 has 13 residues.

The chain couples TRBV7-2 to TRBJ2-5; no reliable D call. The CDR3 consists of 13 residues. V was cut by 5 bases and J by 1 base, with 8 bases left in between. Germline lookup yields CDR1 SGHTA and CDR2 FQGNSA. CDR3 in DNA: TGTGCCAGCAGCATCGGCCGCCAAGAGACCCAGTACTTC. As protein: CASSIGRQETQYF.

The sample holds a few counts of this clonotype. The rearrangement uses TRBV12-5 and TRBJ2-5; D unresolved. Germline values: CDR1 LGHNT, CDR2 FRNRAP. Trimming pared 6 bases from V and 5 bases from J, leaving 7 bases between. The CDR3 is made up of 11 amino acids. The CDR3 loop reads CASGPGETQYF. The CDR3 DNA follows: TGTGCTAGTGGCCCCGGGGAGACCCAGTACTTC.

By frequency in the sample, this clonotype is large. Since a much larger clone is just one base distant, this may be a read error. V usage is TRBV27 and J usage is TRBJ2-1, with D unclear. The J call may not be correct, given that the DNA end is closer to TRBJ2-7. Germline loops: CDR1 MNHEY, CDR2 SMNVEV (reference sequence). This CDR3 spans 15 amino acids. The CDR3 sequence: CASSLSVSSYNEQYF. DNA for the CDR3: TGTGCCAGCAGTTTATCGGTCAGCTCCTACAATGAGCAGTACTTC.

This clonotype was counted only a few times. The chain has TRBV7-9 and TRBJ1-1; D ambiguous. V was cut by 8 bases and J by 8 bases, with 12 bases left in between. Germline loops: CDR1 SEHNR, CDR2 FQNEAQ (reference sequence). The CDR3 runs 11 residues. The CDR3 DNA sequence: TGTGCCAGCTCACCGGATAGGGAAGCTTTCTTT. As protein: CASSPDREAFF.